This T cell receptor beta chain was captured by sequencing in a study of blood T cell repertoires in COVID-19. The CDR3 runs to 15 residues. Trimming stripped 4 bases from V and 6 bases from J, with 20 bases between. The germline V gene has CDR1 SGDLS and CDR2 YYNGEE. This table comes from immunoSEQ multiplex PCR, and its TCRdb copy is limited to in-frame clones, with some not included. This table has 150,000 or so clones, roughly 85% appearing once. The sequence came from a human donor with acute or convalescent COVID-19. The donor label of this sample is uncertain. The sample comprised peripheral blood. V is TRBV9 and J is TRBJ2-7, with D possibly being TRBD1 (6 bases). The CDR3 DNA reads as TGTGCCAGCAGCCGATCTTCGGGACACCCCTCCGAGCAGTACTTC. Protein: CASSRSSGHPSEQYF.